A selection of T cell receptor beta chains follows, all from one sample in a study of response to subunit inactivated influenza vaccine. TCRdb recomputed calls from the RT-PCR reads with MiXCR, one row per CDR3 protein. The sample carries roughly 700,000 distinct CDR3 sequences, about 15% recorded once. Material: PBMCs from blood, obtained less than 15 days before vaccination. All receptors come from a man aged 45 to 65 who received an inactivated influenza vaccine. The conserved cysteine and the conserved F or W are not part of the CDR3 here. The listing skips clone size in some rows; elsewhere it reads once, few, many or a size class.

V gene,clone size,CDR3 protein
TRBV11-2,few,ASSRRGEWANVLT
TRBV12-3/TRBV12-4,-,ASSLDRQLNTEAF
TRBV20-1,few,SARDPTGFLNEQF
TRBV2,-,ASSKIPETQY
TRBV28,-,ATGAFYEQY
TRBV12-3/TRBV12-4,few,ASSARDRGPNEQF
TRBV10-3,once,AISENTSGGASEQF
TRBV6-5,few,ASSYLADNSPLH
TRBV28,few,ASFPGGGRTEAF
TRBV5-1,-,ASMNTGELF
TRBV3-1,few,ASSLGQGIQPQH
TRBV12-3/TRBV12-4,few,ASRWQGAGEQF
TRBV25-1,many,ASRRGNQPQH
TRBV6-2/TRBV6-3,once,ASSYSREGGGNEQF
TRBV28,many,ASSSVVRKGPVYGYT
TRBV30,few,AWSGLGNLQY
TRBV20-1,-,SARGGGSGKFYEQY
TRBV18,few,ASSATSGGYTDTQY
TRBV10-3,many,AIRDLGGETQY
TRBV28,-,ASSSPGGSNTEAF
TRBV18,-,ASSRRGDEQY
TRBV12-3/TRBV12-4,few,ASGSVEGSDPDTQY
TRBV5-1,-,ASSRPPGTGELF
TRBV19,-,ASSRNYRGQGVRSYGYT
TRBV11-2,few,ASSLARVISYNEQF
TRBV3-1,few,ASSQDPTGWETQY
TRBV21-1,few,ASPPEGPHEQY
TRBV12-3/TRBV12-4,-,ASSLIAGGFEQF
TRBV2,-,ASSAMGGEGETQY
TRBV12-3/TRBV12-4,-,ASSPPGTGGWETQY
TRBV20-1,few,SARDRVGVQQPQH
TRBV6-1,few,ASMDRDAYGYT
TRBV10-3,many,AISAGTGNVKTQY
TRBV7-6,many,ASSLDEREGYT
TRBV7-8,few,ASSYTPRSPTYEQY
TRBV5-1,few,ASSLDLFGTEAF
TRBV29-1,once,SFSSGTGGRNEQF
TRBV9,few,ASSQTTSSYNEQF
TRBV3-1,few,ASSRGTLYNSPLH
TRBV6-1,few,ASTRLLGVGELF
TRBV3-1,-,ASSPERGLQY
TRBV6-6,-,ASREGLAGVKY
TRBV20-1,-,SATEPGAGVTQY
TRBV29-1,-,SGRQGGNYGYT
TRBV5-1,-,ASSLAPAGPNTGELF
TRBV12-3/TRBV12-4,many,ASSRTGYGYT